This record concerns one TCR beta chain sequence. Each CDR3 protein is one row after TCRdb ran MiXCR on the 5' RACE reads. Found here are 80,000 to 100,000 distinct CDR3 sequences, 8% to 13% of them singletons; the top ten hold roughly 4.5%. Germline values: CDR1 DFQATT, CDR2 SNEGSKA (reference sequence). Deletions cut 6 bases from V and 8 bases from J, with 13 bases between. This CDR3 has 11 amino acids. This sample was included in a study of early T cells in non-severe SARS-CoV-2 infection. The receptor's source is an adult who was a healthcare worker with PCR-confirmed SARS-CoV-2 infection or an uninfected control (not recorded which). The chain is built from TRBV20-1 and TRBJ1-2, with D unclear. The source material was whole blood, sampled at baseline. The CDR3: CSASDPRGYTF. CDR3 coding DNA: TGCAGTGCCTCAGATCCACGAGGCTACACCTTC.